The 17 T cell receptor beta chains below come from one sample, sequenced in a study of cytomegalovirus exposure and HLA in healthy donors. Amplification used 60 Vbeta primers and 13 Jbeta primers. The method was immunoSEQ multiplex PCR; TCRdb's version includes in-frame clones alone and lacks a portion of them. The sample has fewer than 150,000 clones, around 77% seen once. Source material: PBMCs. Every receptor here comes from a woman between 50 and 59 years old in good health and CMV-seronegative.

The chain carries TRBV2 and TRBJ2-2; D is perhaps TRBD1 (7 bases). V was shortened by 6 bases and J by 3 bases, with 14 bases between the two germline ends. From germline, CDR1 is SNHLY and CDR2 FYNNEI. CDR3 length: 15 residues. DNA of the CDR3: TGTGCCAGCAGCCTACAGGGGACTGACACCGGGGAGCTGTTTTTT. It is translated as CASSLQGTDTGELFF.

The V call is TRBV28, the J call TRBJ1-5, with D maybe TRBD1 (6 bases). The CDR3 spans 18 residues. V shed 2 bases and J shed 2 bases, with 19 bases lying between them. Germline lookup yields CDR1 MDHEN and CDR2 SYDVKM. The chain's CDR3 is CASSLLKLVAGGNQPQHF. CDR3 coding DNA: TGTGCCAGCAGTTTACTCAAACTAGTGGCAGGGGGCAATCAGCCCCAGCATTTT.

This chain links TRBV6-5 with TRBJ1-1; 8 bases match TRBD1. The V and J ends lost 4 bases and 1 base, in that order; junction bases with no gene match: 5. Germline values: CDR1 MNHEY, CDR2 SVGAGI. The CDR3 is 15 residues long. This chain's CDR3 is CASSFPGTGNTEAFF. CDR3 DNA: TGTGCCAGCAGTTTTCCCGGGACAGGGAACACTGAAGCTTTCTTT.

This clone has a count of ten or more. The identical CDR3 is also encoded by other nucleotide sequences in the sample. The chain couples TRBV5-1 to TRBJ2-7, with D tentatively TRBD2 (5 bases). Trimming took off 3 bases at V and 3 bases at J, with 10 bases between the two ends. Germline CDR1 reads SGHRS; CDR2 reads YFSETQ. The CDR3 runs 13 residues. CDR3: CASSSAGNYEQYF. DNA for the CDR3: TGCGCCAGCAGCTCGGCCGGGAACTACGAGCAGTACTTC.

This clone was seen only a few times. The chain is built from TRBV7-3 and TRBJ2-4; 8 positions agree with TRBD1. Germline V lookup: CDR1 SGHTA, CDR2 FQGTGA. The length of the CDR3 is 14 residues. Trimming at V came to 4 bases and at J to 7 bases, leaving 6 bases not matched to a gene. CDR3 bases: TGTGCCAGCAGCTCCGCGGGACAGGCCAACATTCAGTACTTC. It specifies CASSSAGQANIQYF.

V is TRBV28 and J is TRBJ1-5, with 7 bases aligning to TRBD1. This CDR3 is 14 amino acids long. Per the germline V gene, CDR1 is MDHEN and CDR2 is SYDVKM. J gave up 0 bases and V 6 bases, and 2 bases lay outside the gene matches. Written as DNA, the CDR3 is TGTGCCAGCAGGGGGACAGTTAGCAATCAGCCCCAGCATTTT. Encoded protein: CASRGTVSNQPQHF.

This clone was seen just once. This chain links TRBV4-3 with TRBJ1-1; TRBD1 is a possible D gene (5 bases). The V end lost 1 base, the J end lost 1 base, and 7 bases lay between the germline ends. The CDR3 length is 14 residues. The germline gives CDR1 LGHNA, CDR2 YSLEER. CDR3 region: CASSQVRANTEAFF. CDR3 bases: TGCGCCAGCAGCCAAGTCAGGGCGAACACTGAAGCTTTCTTT.

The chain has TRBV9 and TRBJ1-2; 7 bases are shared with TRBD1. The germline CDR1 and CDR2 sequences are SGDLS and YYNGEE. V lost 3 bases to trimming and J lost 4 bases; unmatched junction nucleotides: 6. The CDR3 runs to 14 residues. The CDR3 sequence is CASSERQGGYGYTF. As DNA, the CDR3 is TGTGCCAGCAGCGAACGACAGGGTGGCTATGGCTACACCTTC. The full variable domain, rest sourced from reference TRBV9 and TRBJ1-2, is DSGVTQTPKHLITATGQRVTLRCSPRSGDLSVYWYQQSLDQGLQFLIQYYNGEERAKGNILERFSAQQFPDLHSELNLSSLELGDSALYFCASSERQGGYGYTFGSGTRLTVV.

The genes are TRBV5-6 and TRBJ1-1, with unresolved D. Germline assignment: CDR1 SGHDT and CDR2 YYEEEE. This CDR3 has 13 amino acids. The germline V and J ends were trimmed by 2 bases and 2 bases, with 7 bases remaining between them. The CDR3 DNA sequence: TGTGCCAGCAGCTTCAGTATAAACACTGAAGCTTTCTTT. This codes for CASSFSINTEAFF. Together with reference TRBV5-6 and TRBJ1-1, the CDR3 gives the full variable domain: DAGVTQSPTHLIKTRGQQVTLRCSPKSGHDTVSWYQQALGQGPQFIFQYYEEEERQRGNFPDRFSGHQFPNYSSELNVNALLLGDSALYLCASSFSINTEAFFGQGTRLTVV.

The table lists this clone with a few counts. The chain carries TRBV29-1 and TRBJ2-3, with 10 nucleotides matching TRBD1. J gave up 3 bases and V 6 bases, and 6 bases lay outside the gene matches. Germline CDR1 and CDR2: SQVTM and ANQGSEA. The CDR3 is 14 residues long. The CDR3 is CSVATGGFTDTQYF. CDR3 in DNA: TGCAGCGTAGCGACAGGGGGCTTTACAGATACGCAGTATTTT.

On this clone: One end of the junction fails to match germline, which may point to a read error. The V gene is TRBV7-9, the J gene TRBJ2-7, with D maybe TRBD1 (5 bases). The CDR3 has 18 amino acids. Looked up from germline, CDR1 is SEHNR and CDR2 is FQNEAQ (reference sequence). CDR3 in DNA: TGTTCCAGCAGCTTAGTGAATGGGGCAGGGCTAAGATCCTACGAGCAGTACTTC. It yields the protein CSSSLVNGAGLRSYEQYF.

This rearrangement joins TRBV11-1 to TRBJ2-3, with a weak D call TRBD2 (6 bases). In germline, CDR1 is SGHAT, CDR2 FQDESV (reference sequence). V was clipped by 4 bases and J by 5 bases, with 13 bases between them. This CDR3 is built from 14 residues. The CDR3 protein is CASSSPGLRDTQYF. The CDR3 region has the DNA TGTGCCAGCAGCTCCCCGGGACTCAGAGATACGCAGTATTTT.

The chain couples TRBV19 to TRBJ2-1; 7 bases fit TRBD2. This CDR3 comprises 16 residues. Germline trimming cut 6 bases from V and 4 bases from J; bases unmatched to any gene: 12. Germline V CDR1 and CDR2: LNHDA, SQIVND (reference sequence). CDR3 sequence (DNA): TGTGCCAGTAGCAGATCTCGGGAGGCAGTTTACAATGAGCAGTTCTTC. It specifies CASSRSREAVYNEQFF.

In DNA form, the CDR3 reads TGTGCCAGCAGCTACGGGAGGGGGGAGCAGTACTTC. Amino acid sequence: CASSYGRGEQYF. This chain joins TRBV5-6 and TRBJ2-7, with 8 bases matching TRBD2. This CDR3 contains 12 residues. V dropped 3 bases and J dropped 7; count of bases not matched to a gene: 3. Per the germline V gene, CDR1 is SGHDT and CDR2 is YYEEEE.

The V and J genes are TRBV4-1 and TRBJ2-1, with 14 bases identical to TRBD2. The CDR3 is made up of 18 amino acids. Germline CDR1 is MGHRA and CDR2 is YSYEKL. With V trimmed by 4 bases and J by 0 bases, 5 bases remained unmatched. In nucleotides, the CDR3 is TGCGCCAGCAGCCGGACTAGCGGGGGGATAAGCTCCTACAATGAGCAGTTCTTC. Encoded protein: CASSRTSGGISSYNEQFF.

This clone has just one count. The CDR3 coding sequence is TGTGCCAGCAGCTTGTACCCCGCAGGGGTTAATTCACCCCTCCACTTT. This codes for CASSLYPAGVNSPLHF. The chain recombines TRBV5-6 with TRBJ1-6; D might be TRBD1 (6 bases). CDR1 and CDR2 (germline): SGHDT, YYEEEE. The CDR3 sequence is 16 residues long. V was cut by 1 base and J by 6 bases, with 14 bases left in between.

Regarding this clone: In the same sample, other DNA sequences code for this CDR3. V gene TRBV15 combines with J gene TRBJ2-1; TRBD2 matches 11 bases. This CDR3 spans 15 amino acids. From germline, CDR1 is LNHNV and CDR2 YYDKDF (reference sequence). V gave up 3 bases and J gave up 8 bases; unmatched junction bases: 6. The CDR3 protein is CATSRSTSGGDEQFF. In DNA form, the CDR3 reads TGTGCCACCAGCAGGTCAACTAGCGGGGGCGATGAGCAGTTCTTC.